A selection of T cell receptor beta chains follows, all from one sample in a study of T cells in Graves' hyperthyroidism and ophthalmopathy. Via MiXCR, TCRdb re-called the multiplex PCR reads, giving one row per CDR3 protein. The sample carries hundreds of thousands of distinct CDR3 sequences, 20% to 25% recorded once. Sequencing was done on a sample of blood. Source of these receptors: a man in his thirties or forties with Graves' ophthalmopathy. Each CDR3 is given without its conserved first and last residue.

J: TRBJ1-2; V: TRBV12-3/TRBV12-4; CDR3: ASSPGQISGYT
J: TRBJ2-1; V: TRBV5-6; CDR3: ASSFDGGSSYNEQF
J: TRBJ2-6; V: TRBV12-5; CDR3: ASGPQGANVLT
J: TRBJ2-7; V: TRBV6-1; CDR3: ASRKGRGDTYEQY
J: TRBJ2-3; V: TRBV6-1; CDR3: ASRDRGLSTDTQY
J: TRBJ2-1; V: TRBV9; CDR3: AISPRDRGPNEQF
J: TRBJ2-2; V: TRBV28; CDR3: ASSEWLAGGPNTGELF
J: TRBJ2-3; V: TRBV20-1; CDR3: SASGIGDTQY
J: TRBJ2-7; V: TRBV5-5; CDR3: ASSLGGGRENEQY
J: TRBJ2-7; V: TRBV28; CDR3: ASSLTLAIGYEQY
J: TRBJ2-3; V: TRBV2; CDR3: ASRASGGPADTQY
J: TRBJ2-5; V: TRBV7-3; CDR3: ASSPRTGQGQETQY
J: TRBJ2-3; V: TRBV28; CDR3: ASRTHSGGNTDTQY
J: TRBJ2-5; V: TRBV7-9; CDR3: ASSLGPARGY
J: TRBJ2-5; V: TRBV18; CDR3: ASSRGEIQWETQY
J: TRBJ2-7; V: TRBV12-3/TRBV12-4; CDR3: ASSSVAVLEQY
J: TRBJ2-1; V: TRBV6-5; CDR3: ASSYSQGWLAGKYNEQF
J: TRBJ2-1; V: TRBV10-3; CDR3: AIAETGANEQF
J: TRBJ2-7; V: TRBV7-3; CDR3: ASSPGGAYEQY
J: TRBJ2-5; V: TRBV12-5; CDR3: ASGPPGGDEETQY
J: TRBJ1-5; V: TRBV6-1; CDR3: ASSRDRYSNQPQH
J: TRBJ2-2; V: TRBV19; CDR3: ASSILGPGELF
J: TRBJ1-2; V: TRBV12-3/TRBV12-4; CDR3: ASIPNRGGGGYT
J: TRBJ1-5; V: TRBV28; CDR3: ASSLQTGPQH
J: TRBJ2-7; V: TRBV2; CDR3: ASSETGNYEQY